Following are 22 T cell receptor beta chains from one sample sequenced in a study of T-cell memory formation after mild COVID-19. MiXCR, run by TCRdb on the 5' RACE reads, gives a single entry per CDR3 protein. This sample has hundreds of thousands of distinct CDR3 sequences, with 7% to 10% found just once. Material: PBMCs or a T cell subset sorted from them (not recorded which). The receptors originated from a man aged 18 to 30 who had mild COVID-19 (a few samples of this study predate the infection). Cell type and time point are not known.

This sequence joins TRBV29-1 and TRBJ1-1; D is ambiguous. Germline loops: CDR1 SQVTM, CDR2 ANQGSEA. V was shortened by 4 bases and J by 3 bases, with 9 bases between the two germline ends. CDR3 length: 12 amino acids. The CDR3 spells CSVVGSDTEAFF. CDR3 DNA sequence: TGCAGCGTTGTTGGGTCGGACACTGAAGCTTTCTTT.

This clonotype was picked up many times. CDR3 sequence: CASSLQGETDTQYF. The CDR3 coding sequence is TGCGCCAGCAGCTTGCAGGGGGAGACAGATACGCAGTATTTT. The chain links TRBV5-1 to TRBJ2-3; 7 bases fit TRBD1. V lost 1 base to trimming and J lost 3 bases; unmatched junction nucleotides: 2. CDR3 size: 14 residues. Germline V CDR1 and CDR2: SGHRS, YFSETQ. Filled out from reference TRBV5-1 and TRBJ2-3, the complete variable domain reads KAGVTQTPRYLIKTRGQQVTLSCSPISGHRSVSWYQQTPGQGLQFLFEYFSETQRNKGNFPGRFSGRQFSNSRSEMNVSTLELGDSALYLCASSLQGETDTQYFGPGTRLTVL.

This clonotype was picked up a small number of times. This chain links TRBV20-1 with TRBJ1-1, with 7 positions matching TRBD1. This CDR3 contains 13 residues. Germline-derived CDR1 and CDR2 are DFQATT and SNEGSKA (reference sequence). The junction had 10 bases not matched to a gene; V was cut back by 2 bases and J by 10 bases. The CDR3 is CSARNTGVRVAFF. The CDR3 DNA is TGCAGTGCTAGAAACACAGGGGTTCGGGTAGCTTTCTTT.

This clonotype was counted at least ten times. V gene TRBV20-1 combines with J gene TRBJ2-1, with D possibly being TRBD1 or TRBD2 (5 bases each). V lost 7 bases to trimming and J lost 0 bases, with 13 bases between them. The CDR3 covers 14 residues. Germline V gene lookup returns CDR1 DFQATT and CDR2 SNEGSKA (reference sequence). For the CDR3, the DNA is TGCAGTGGTAGGGGACCCTACTCCTACAATGAGCAGTTCTTC. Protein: CSGRGPYSYNEQFF.

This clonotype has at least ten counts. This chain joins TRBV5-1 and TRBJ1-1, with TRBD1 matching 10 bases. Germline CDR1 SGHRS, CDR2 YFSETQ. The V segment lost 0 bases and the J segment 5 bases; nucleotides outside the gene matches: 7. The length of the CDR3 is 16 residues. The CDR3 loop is CASSLGQGAGKTEAFF. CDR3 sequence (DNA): TGCGCCAGCAGCTTGGGACAGGGGGCTGGAAAGACTGAAGCTTTCTTT.

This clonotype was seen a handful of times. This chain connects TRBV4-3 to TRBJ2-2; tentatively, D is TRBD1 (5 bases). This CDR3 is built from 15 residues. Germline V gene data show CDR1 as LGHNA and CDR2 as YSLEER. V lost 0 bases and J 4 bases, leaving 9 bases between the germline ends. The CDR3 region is CASSQDRTTTGELFF. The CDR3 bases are TGCGCCAGCAGCCAAGACCGGACAACCACCGGGGAGCTGTTTTTT.

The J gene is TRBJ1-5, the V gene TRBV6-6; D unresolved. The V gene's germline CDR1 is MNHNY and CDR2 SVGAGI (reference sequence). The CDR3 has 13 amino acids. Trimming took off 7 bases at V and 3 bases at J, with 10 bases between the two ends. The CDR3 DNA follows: TGTGCCAGCACCTGGGGTCCCAATCAGCCCCAGCATTTT. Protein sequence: CASTWGPNQPQHF.

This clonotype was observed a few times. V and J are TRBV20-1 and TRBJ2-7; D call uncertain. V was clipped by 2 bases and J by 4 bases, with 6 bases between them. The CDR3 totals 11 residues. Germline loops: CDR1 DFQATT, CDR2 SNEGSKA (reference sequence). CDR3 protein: CSARRQYEQYV. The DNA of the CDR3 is TGCAGTGCTAGACGTCAGTACGAGCAGTACGTC.

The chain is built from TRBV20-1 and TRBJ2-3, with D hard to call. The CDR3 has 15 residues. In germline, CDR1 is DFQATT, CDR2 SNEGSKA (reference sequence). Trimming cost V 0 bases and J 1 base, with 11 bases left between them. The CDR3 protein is CSARDRMSGTDTQYF. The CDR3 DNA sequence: TGCAGTGCTAGAGATCGGATGTCCGGCACAGATACGCAGTATTTT.

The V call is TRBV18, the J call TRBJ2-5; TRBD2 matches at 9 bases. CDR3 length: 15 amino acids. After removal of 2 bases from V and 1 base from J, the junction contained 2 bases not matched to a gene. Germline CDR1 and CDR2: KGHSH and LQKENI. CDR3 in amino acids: CASSPTAGGQETQYF. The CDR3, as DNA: TGTGCCAGCTCACCAACAGCGGGGGGCCAAGAGACCCAGTACTTC.

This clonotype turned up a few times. The CDR3 nucleotides are TGTGCCAGCAGCTTGGACCCAGCGGGCACTGAAGCTTTCTTT. Its protein product is CASSLDPAGTEAFF. This sequence joins TRBV11-2 and TRBJ1-1; D ambiguous. The V gene's germline CDR1 is SGHAT and CDR2 FQNNGV. The CDR3 spans 14 residues. Trimming shortened V by 3 bases and J by 4 bases, and 12 bases separated the two germline ends. Full variable domain (remainder filled in from reference TRBV11-2 and TRBJ1-1): EAGVAQSPRYKIIEKRQSVAFWCNPISGHATLYWYQQILGQGPKLLIQFQNNGVVDDSQLPKDRFSAERLKGVDSTLKIQPAKLEDSAVYLCASSLDPAGTEAFFGQGTRLTVV.

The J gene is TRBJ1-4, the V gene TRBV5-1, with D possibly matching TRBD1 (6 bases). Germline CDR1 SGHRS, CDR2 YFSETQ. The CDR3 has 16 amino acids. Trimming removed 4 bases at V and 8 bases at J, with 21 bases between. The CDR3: CASSPDSTSLGEKLFF. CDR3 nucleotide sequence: TGCGCCAGCAGCCCGGACAGCACCTCCTTGGGCGAAAAACTGTTTTTT.

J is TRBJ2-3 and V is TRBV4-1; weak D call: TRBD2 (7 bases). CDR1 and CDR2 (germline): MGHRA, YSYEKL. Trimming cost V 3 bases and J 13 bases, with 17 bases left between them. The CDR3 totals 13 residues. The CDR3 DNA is TGCGCCAGCAGCCAGACTGCGGGGGCTCGCGAGTATTTT. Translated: CASSQTAGAREYF.

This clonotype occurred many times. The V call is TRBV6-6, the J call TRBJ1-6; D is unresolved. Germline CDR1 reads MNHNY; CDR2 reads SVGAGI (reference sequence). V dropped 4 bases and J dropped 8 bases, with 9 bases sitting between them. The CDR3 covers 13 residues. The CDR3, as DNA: TGTGCCAGCAGTTCCTCTACGTATTCACCCCTCCACTTT. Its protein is CASSSSTYSPLHF.

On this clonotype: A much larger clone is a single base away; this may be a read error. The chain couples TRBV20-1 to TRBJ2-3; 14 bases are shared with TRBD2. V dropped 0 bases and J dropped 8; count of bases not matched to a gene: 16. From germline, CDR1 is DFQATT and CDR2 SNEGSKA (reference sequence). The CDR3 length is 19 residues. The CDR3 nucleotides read TGCAGTGCTAGAGAGCCCCAAGGCGGGACTAGCGGGGGTAGAGTTACGCAGTATTTT. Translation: CSAREPQGGTSGGRVTQYF.

CDR3 in amino acids: CASSPRYGNQPQHF. As DNA, the CDR3 is TGTGCCAGCAGCCCCCGGTATGGCAATCAGCCCCAGCATTTT. V gene TRBV7-8 combines with J gene TRBJ1-5; D gene ambiguous. Germline CDR1 is SGHVS and CDR2 is FQNEAQ. The CDR3 spans 14 residues. V was trimmed by 5 bases and J by 2 bases, leaving 10 bases between them.

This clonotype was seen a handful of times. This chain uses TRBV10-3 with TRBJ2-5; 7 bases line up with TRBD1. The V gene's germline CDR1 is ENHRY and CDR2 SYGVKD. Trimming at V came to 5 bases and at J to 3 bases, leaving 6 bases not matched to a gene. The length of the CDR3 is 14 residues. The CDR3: CAISQQGSEETQYF. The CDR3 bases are TGTGCCATCAGTCAACAGGGGTCAGAAGAGACCCAGTACTTC.

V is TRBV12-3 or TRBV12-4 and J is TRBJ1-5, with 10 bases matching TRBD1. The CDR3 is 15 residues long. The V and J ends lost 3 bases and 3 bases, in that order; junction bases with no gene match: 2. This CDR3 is CASSFGQGVNQPQHF. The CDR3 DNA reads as TGTGCCAGCAGTTTCGGACAGGGGGTCAATCAGCCCCAGCATTTT.

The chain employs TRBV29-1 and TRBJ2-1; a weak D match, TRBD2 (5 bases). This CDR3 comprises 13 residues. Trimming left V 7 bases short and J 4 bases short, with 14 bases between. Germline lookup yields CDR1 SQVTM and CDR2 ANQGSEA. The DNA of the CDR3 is TGCAGCGGCATCGCCCGAGGGTACAATGAGCAGTTCTTC. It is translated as CSGIARGYNEQFF.

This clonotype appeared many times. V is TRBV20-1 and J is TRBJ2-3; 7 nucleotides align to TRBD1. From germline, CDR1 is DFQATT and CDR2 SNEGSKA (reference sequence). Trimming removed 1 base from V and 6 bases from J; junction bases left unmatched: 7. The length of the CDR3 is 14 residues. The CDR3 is CSARGQGALDTQYF. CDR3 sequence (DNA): TGCAGTGCTAGAGGACAGGGTGCGTTGGATACGCAGTATTTT.

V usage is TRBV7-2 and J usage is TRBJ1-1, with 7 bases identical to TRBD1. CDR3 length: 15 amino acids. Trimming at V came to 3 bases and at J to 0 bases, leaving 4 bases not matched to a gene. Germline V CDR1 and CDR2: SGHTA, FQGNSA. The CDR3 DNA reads TGTGCCAGCAGCTTGACAGGGTACATGAACACTGAAGCTTTCTTT. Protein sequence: CASSLTGYMNTEAFF.

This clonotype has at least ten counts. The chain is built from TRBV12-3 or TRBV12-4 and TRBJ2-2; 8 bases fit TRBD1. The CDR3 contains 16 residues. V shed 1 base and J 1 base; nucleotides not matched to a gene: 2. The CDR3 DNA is TGTGCCAGCAGTTTAGGGGGACAGGAGAACACCGGGGAGCTGTTTTTT. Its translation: CASSLGGQENTGELFF.